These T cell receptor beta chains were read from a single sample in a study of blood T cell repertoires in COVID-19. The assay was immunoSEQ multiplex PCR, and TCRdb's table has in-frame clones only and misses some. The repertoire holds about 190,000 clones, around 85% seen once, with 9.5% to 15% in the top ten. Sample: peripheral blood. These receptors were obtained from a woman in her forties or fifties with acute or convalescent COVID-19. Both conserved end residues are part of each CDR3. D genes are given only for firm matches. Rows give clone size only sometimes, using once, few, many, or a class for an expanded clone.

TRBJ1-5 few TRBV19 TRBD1 TGTGCCAGTAGGGACAGGGGTTATAGCAATCAGCCCCAGCATTTT CASRDRGYSNQPQHF
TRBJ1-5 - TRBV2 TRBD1 TGTGCCAGCAGAAGACAGGGGGCAGGGCAGCCCCAGCATTTT CASRRQGAGQPQHF
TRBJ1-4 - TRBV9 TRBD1 TGTGCCAGCAGCCGAGGGGGACAGGGGAGAAATGAAAAACTGTTTTTT CASSRGGQGRNEKLFF
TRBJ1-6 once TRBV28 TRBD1 TGTGCCAGCAGTTCGCGACAGGGTTGGACCCTGGATTCACCCCTCCACTTT CASSSRQGWTLDSPLHF
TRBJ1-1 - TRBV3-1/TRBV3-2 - TGTGCCAGCAGCCAAGATGCGTACACTGAAGCTTTCTTT CASSQDAYTEAFF
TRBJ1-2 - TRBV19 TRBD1 TGTGCCAGTAGTGACAGGGGGGAGAGTAATGGCTACACCTTC CASSDRGESNGYTF
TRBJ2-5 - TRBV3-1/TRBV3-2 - TGTGCCAGCAGCCAAGAACATTTGGGGGGAGCGGTTGAGACCCAGTACTTC CASSQEHLGGAVETQYF
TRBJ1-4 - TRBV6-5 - TGTGCCAGCAGTTCCTCCGGGGCAACTAATGAAAAACTGTTTTTT CASSSSGATNEKLFF
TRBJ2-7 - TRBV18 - TGTGCCAGCTCACCACCTCTGCTGAGCTACGAGCAGTACTTC CASSPPLLSYEQYF
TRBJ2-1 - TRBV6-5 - TGTGCCAGCAGGCCCCAGGGGTCAATAGCGAATGAGCAGTTCTTC CASRPQGSIANEQFF
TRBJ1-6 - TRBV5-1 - TGCGCCAGCAGCTTGGAAGGAGTTAATTCACCCCTCCACTTT CASSLEGVNSPLHF
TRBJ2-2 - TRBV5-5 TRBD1 TGTGCCAGCAGCCGAGACAGGGTCACCGGGGAGCTGTTTTTT CASSRDRVTGELFF
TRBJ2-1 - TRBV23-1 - TGCGCCAGCAGTCAAAATCGAGGGGGTAGGGGTCAGTTCTTC CASSQNRGGRGQFF
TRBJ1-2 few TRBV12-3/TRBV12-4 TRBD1 TGTGCCAGCAGTAGGGACAGGGTGGGCGGCTACACCTTC CASSRDRVGGYTF
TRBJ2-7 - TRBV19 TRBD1 TGTGCCAGTAGTAGTTGGGACAGGACTGACGAGCAGTACTTC CASSSWDRTDEQYF
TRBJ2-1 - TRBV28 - TGTGCCAGCAGTGCACGGACTAAGGGGAATGAGCAGTTCTTC CASSARTKGNEQFF
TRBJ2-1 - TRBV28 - TGTGCCAGCCGGGAGCGGAGTACCTACAATGAGCAGTTCTTC CASRERSTYNEQFF
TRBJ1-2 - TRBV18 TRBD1 TGTGCCAGCTCACTGGAGACAGGGTTTGGATATGGCTACACCTTC CASSLETGFGYGYTF
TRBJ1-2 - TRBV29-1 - TGCAGCGTTGAAGATTGGGCAGGGTGGAATGGCTACACCTTC CSVEDWAGWNGYTF
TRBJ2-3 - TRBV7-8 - TGTGCCAGCAGCTTAGTGTTAGCGGCCGGGATTAAGGGGGATACGCAGTATTTT CASSLVLAAGIKGDTQYF
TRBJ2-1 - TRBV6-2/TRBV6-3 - TGTGCCAGCAGCACCGGGGGGCCCTATGAGCAGTTCTTC CASSTGGPYEQFF
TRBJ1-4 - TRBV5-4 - TGTGCCAGCAGCTCTTCGTCGGTTGCAACTAATGAAAAACTGTTTTTT CASSSSSVATNEKLFF
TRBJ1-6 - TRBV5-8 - TGTGCCAGCAGCTTGTCGTTCGGGTCACCCCTCCACTTT CASSLSFGSPLHF
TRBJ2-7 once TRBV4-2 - TGTGCCAGCAGCCCCCGCGGAACCGGGACACTTTCCTACGAGCAGTACTTC CASSPRGTGTLSYEQYF
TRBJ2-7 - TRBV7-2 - TGTGCCAGCAGCTTAGGGGGTACAGGGAGATACGAGCAGTACTTC CASSLGGTGRYEQYF
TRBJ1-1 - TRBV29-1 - TGCAGCGTTGAAGATGATATCAGGACTGGCACTGAAGCTTTCTTT CSVEDDIRTGTEAFF
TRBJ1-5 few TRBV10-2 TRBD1 TGCGCCAGCAGCCCAGGGGGCAGGCAGCAGCCCCAGCATTTT CASSPGGRQQPQHF
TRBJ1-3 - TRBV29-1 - TGCAGCGTGGAAGATGGGGCGCGGGGAAACACCATATATTTT CSVEDGARGNTIYF
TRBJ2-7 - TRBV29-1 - TGCAGCGGCCGGGGAGAGCAGTACTTC CSGRGEQYF
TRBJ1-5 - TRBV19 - TGTGCCAGTAGTATCCTCGCGGGCAGAAATCAGCCCCAGCATTTT CASSILAGRNQPQHF
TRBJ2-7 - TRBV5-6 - TGTGCCAGCAGCTCAACCGGGTCTTCCTACGAGCAGTACTTC CASSSTGSSYEQYF
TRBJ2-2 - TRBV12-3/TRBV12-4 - TGTGCCAGCAGGCGCCCTAACACCGGGGAGCTGTTTTTT CASRRPNTGELFF
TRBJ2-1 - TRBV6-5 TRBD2 TGTGCCAGCGGGGGACTAGTTTACAATGAGCAGTTCTTC CASGGLVYNEQFF
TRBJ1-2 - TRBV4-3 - TGCGCCAGCAGCCAAGTGGTTAACAGGGCCAGCTATGGCTACACCTTC CASSQVVNRASYGYTF
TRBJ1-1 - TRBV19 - TGTGCCAGTAGTATCGGTGAGGGATACACTGAAGCTTTCTTT CASSIGEGYTEAFF
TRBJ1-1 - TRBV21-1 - TGTGCCAGCAGCTCTCTTTCGACGGCGAGAGGTGAAGCTTTCTTT CASSSLSTARGEAFF
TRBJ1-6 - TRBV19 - TGTGCCAGTAGTGCTGGGGGGATGGTTTATTCACCCCTCCACTTT CASSAGGMVYSPLHF
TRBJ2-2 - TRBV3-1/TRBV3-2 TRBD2 TGTGCCAGCAGCCAAGGGCTAGCGGCCGGGGAGCTGTTTTTT CASSQGLAAGELFF
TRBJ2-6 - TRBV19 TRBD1 TGTGCCAGCCGACAGGGGGGGCGGTACGGGGCCAACGTCCTGACTTTC CASRQGGRYGANVLTF